This T cell receptor beta chain was obtained from a study of siplizumab effects on memory and regulatory T cells. General study results and limits: Under siplizumab, an average roughly 69% of mappable alloreactive CD4+ clones were Treg-derived, compared with under 35% in controls.

Each sample had 80,000 to 100,000 TCR templates assayed. TCRdb keeps only in-frame clones here, not all; method: immunoSEQ multiplex PCR. The data show around 95,000 clones, with approximately 94% seen just once and roughly 1.4% held by the top ten. A note on this clone: Its antigen is not known.

The V and J ends lost 5 bases and 2 bases, in that order; junction bases with no gene match: 7. The CDR3 extends over 16 amino acids. Germline V gene sequence: CDR1 MGHDK, CDR2 SYGVNS. The rearrangement uses TRBV25-1 and TRBJ2-3; 10 positions agree with TRBD1. The source material was non-Treg CD4+ T cells sorted from blood. The source of this sequence is a human donor in good health. The CDR3 DNA follows: TGTGCCAGCAGTTGGTTGGGGACAGGGGTCACAGATACGCAGTATTTT. Residues: CASSWLGTGVTDTQYF. Filled out from reference TRBV25-1 and TRBJ2-3, the complete variable domain reads EADIYQTPRYLVIGTGKKITLECSQTMGHDKMYWYQQDPGMELHLIHYSYGVNSTEKGDLSSESTVSRIRTEHFPLTLESARPSHTSQYLCASSWLGTGVTDTQYFGPGTRLTVL.